These 32 T cell receptor beta chains originate from one sample sequenced in a study of OX40 agonist ivuxolimab in advanced cancers. Using immunoSEQ multiplex PCR, the repertoire was profiled, and TCRdb retains in-frame clones only, with some absent. The sample lists about 110,000 clones, about 91% seen once, with 1% to 1.5% in the top ten. Material: CD4+ or CD8+ T cells sorted from blood, obtained in a trial of the OX40 agonist ivuxolimab. The receptors come from an adult with an advanced solid tumor such as melanoma, head and neck, liver or kidney cancer.

V is TRBV15 and J is TRBJ2-3; no reliable D call. Germline V CDR1 and CDR2: LNHNV, YYDKDF (reference sequence). CDR3 length equals 14 residues. Trimming took off 6 bases at V and 6 bases at J, with 16 bases between the two ends. In DNA, the CDR3 is TGTGCCACCAGAAAGGGTGGGTCGGTGGATACGCAGTATTTT. The encoded protein is CATRKGGSVDTQYF.

The rearrangement uses TRBV28 and TRBJ2-1; possibly TRBD2 for D (7 bases). Germline assignment: CDR1 MDHEN and CDR2 SYDVKM. The CDR3 sequence is 15 residues long. Trimming took off 3 bases at V and 2 bases at J, with 11 bases between the two ends. DNA for the CDR3: TGTGCCAGCAGTTTTGGGGGGGGCGCCTACAATGAGCAGTTCTTC. Translating gives CASSFGGGAYNEQFF.

The rearrangement uses TRBV19 and TRBJ1-3; D might be TRBD1 (5 bases). This CDR3 is 14 amino acids long. The germline V and J ends were trimmed by 2 bases and 7 bases, with 12 bases remaining between them. Germline values: CDR1 LNHDA, CDR2 SQIVND (reference sequence). The CDR3 protein is CASSISTGGNTIYF. The CDR3 DNA sequence: TGTGCCAGTAGTATATCAACAGGAGGGAACACCATATATTTT. The full variable domain, completed using reference TRBV19 and TRBJ1-3, is DGGITQSPKYLFRKEGQNVTLSCEQNLNHDAMYWYRQDPGQGLRLIYYSQIVNDFQKGDIAEGYSVSREKKESFPLTVTSAQKNPTAFYLCASSISTGGNTIYFGEGSWLTVV.

The chain couples TRBV28 to TRBJ2-7; 8 positions match TRBD2. V gave up 6 bases and J gave up 4 bases; unmatched junction bases: 5. CDR1 and CDR2 (germline): MDHEN, SYDVKM. This CDR3 comprises 13 residues. DNA for the CDR3: TGTGCCAGCAGCCTAGCGGGCCTGTACGAGCAGTACTTC. Residues: CASSLAGLYEQYF.

This chain joins TRBV28 and TRBJ1-1, with D possibly being TRBD1 (6 bases). CDR1 MDHEN and CDR2 SYDVKM come from the germline V gene. V was shortened by 4 bases and J by 3 bases, with 21 bases between the two germline ends. There are 17 residues in the CDR3. The CDR3 loop is CASSSGEGGLDDTEAFF. As DNA, the CDR3 is TGTGCCAGCAGTTCAGGGGAAGGGGGGTTGGATGACACTGAAGCTTTCTTT.

The CDR3 DNA follows: TGTGCCAGCAGCCAAGAAACGGGGGGCAACAATGAGCAGTTCTTC. It codes for CASSQETGGNNEQFF. V usage is TRBV4-2 and J usage is TRBJ2-1, with a tentative D call TRBD2 (7 bases). V lost 0 bases, J lost 5 bases, and 11 bases lay in between. Germline V CDR1 and CDR2: LGHNA, YNFKEQ. This CDR3 contains 15 residues.

This sequence joins TRBV6-1 and TRBJ1-5; 8 nucleotides align to TRBD1. The V gene end was trimmed by 5 bases and the J gene end by 7 bases; junction bases not matched to a gene: 7. Germline assignment: CDR1 MNHNS and CDR2 SASEGT. The CDR3 is 14 amino acids. CDR3 coding DNA: TGTGCCAGCAGTTATGACAGGGGTAACCAGCCCCAGCATTTT. Protein sequence: CASSYDRGNQPQHF.

V gene TRBV5-1 combines with J gene TRBJ1-5, with D possibly TRBD1 on 5 matching bases. This CDR3 contains 16 residues. Trimming removed 0 bases from V and 0 bases from J, with 10 bases in between. The V gene's germline CDR1 is SGHRS and CDR2 YFSETQ. The CDR3 sequence is CASSLEGHGSNQPQHF. CDR3 DNA: TGCGCCAGCAGCTTGGAGGGGCATGGTAGCAATCAGCCCCAGCATTTT.

The chain recombines TRBV7-8 with TRBJ1-5; no firm D call. This CDR3 contains 16 residues. The germline CDR1 and CDR2 sequences are SGHVS and FQNEAQ. V was shortened by 0 bases and J by 0 bases, with 9 bases between the two germline ends. CDR3: CASSLASGHSNQPQHF. As DNA, the CDR3 is TGTGCCAGCAGCTTAGCGTCCGGTCATAGCAATCAGCCCCAGCATTTT.

The genes are TRBV5-6 and TRBJ2-7; 8 positions agree with TRBD2. This CDR3 is built from 13 residues. Unmatched junction bases numbered 4, after V lost 1 base and J lost 7 bases. Looked up from germline, CDR1 is SGHDT and CDR2 is YYEEEE. CDR3 in amino acids: CASSLPAGGEQYF. The CDR3 DNA follows: TGTGCCAGCAGCTTGCCCGCGGGGGGTGAGCAGTACTTC.

The rearrangement joins TRBV7-3 to TRBJ2-2, with 11 bases matching TRBD1. V lost 2 bases to trimming and J lost 4 bases; unmatched junction nucleotides: 3. CDR1 is SGHTA and CDR2 is FQGTGA in the germline V gene. CDR3 length equals 16 residues. The CDR3 DNA reads TGTGCCAGCAGCTTAGCCGGGACAGGGGGCACCGGGGAGCTGTTTTTT. It is translated as CASSLAGTGGTGELFF.

The gene calls are TRBV5-3 and TRBJ2-7, with no clear D. TRBV5-3 has ORF status, its function being uncertain. The CDR3 covers 15 residues. V was pared by 4 bases and J by 5 bases, with 19 bases between. In DNA, the CDR3 is TGTGCCAGAAGCCTGGAGCCGGGCTTCGACGACGAGCAGTACTTC. This encodes CARSLEPGFDDEQYF.

This chain connects TRBV4-2 to TRBJ2-5; 13 positions match TRBD2. Germline V gene data show CDR1 as LGHNA and CDR2 as YNFKEQ. This CDR3 comprises 16 residues. Trimming cost V 4 bases and J 4 bases; bases outside gene matches: 6. CDR3 region: CASSPGLAGVVETQYF. For the CDR3, the DNA is TGTGCCAGCAGCCCAGGACTAGCGGGAGTCGTAGAGACCCAGTACTTC.

CDR3 nucleotide sequence: TGTGCCAGCTCACCACCCTCCAGGGCCAGTGAAAAACTGTTTTTT. Its protein product is CASSPPSRASEKLFF. This chain connects TRBV18 to TRBJ1-4; D perhaps matches TRBD1 (5 bases). Per germline, CDR1 KGHSH and CDR2 LQKENI. V was clipped by 0 bases and J by 7 bases, with 12 bases between them. This CDR3 comprises 15 residues.

As concerns this clone: The sample holds other DNA sequences that translate to the same CDR3. The rearrangement joins TRBV19 to TRBJ1-1; D call uncertain. This CDR3 spans 11 amino acids. Germline CDR1 is LNHDA and CDR2 is SQIVND (reference sequence). The V and J ends lost 2 bases and 4 bases respectively, with 2 bases between them. CDR3 in amino acids: CASSILTEAFF. The CDR3 coding sequence is TGTGCCAGTAGTATACTCACTGAAGCTTTCTTT.

This clone showed up just once. The chain links TRBV6-5 to TRBJ2-1; no firm D call. Germline-derived CDR1 and CDR2 are MNHEY and SVGAGI. This CDR3 has 13 residues. V shed 2 bases and J shed 3 bases, with 5 bases lying between them. CDR3 sequence reads: CASSYTFYNEQFF. The CDR3, as DNA: TGTGCCAGCAGTTACACTTTCTACAATGAGCAGTTCTTC.

The chain is built from TRBV5-8 and TRBJ1-1; D gene ambiguous. V was clipped by 1 base and J by 2 bases, with 6 bases between them. This CDR3 contains 13 residues. The germline CDR1 and CDR2 sequences are SGHTS and YDEGEE. Here the CDR3 reads CASSLSANTEAFF. CDR3 DNA: TGTGCCAGCAGCTTGTCAGCAAACACTGAAGCTTTCTTT.

The chain employs TRBV18 and TRBJ1-1; D gene uncertain. Germline V gene sequence: CDR1 KGHSH, CDR2 LQKENI. The CDR3 runs to 17 residues. The V end lost 1 base, the J end lost 0 bases, and 15 bases lay between the germline ends. This CDR3 reads CASSPRQVEGMNTEAFF. Here the CDR3 DNA reads TGTGCCAGCTCACCACGGCAGGTGGAGGGAATGAACACTGAAGCTTTCTTT.

This clone appeared a single time. CDR3 nucleotide sequence: TGTGCCAGCAGTTACTCGGGTAGCGGGGCCTACGAGCAGTACTTC. Amino acids: CASSYSGSGAYEQYF. V and J are TRBV6-5 and TRBJ2-7; 8 nucleotides line up with TRBD2. CDR3 length equals 15 residues. Trimming took 0 bases from V and 2 from J; bases not matched to a gene: 3. CDR1 is MNHEY, CDR2 SVGAGI, per germline.

The chain joins TRBV5-6 to TRBJ1-5; D is ambiguous. The CDR3 length is 15 residues. Trimming stripped 2 bases from V and 3 bases from J, with 12 bases between. The V gene's germline CDR1 is SGHDT and CDR2 YYEEEE. The CDR3 spells CASSLQATDNQPQHF. In DNA form, the CDR3 reads TGTGCCAGCAGCTTACAAGCGACCGACAATCAGCCCCAGCATTTT.

J is TRBJ2-5 and V is TRBV9; D is unclear. V was pared by 0 bases and J by 2 bases, with 8 bases between. The CDR3 contains 14 residues. The germline V gene has CDR1 SGDLS and CDR2 YYNGEE. DNA for the CDR3: TGTGCCAGCAGCGTAGAATGGCGGCAAGAGACCCAGTACTTC. Translation: CASSVEWRQETQYF.

The chain has TRBV29-1 and TRBJ1-2; 9 bases fit TRBD1. Trimming removed 6 bases from V and 5 bases from J; junction bases left unmatched: 10. The CDR3 contains 14 residues. Germline CDR1 is SQVTM and CDR2 is ANQGSEA. In DNA, the CDR3 is TGCAGCGTAGCGATTTGGACAGGGGTTTATGGCTACACCTTC. Translated: CSVAIWTGVYGYTF.

The CDR3 sequence: CASSRALGTGSFDDTEAFF. In nucleotides, the CDR3 is TGTGCCAGCAGCCGAGCATTGGGGACAGGGAGCTTTGATGACACTGAAGCTTTCTTT. This sequence joins TRBV9 and TRBJ1-1; 9 positions agree with TRBD1. The V gene end was trimmed by 4 bases and the J gene end by 3 bases; junction bases not matched to a gene: 19. Germline V gene data show CDR1 as SGDLS and CDR2 as YYNGEE. This CDR3 spans 19 amino acids.

The chain has TRBV19 and TRBJ1-5; 12 bases are a match to TRBD1. CDR3 length: 13 residues. CDR1 is LNHDA, CDR2 SQIVND, per germline (reference sequence). The junction had 3 bases not matched to a gene; V was cut back by 10 bases and J by 5 bases. CDR3 sequence reads: CATRDRGHQPQHF. In nucleotides, the CDR3 is TGTGCCACCCGGGACAGGGGGCATCAGCCCCAGCATTTT.

V and J are TRBV4-1 and TRBJ1-4; a possible D gene is TRBD1 (5 bases). Trimming left V 7 bases short and J 0 bases short, with 15 bases between. The CDR3 has 16 residues. The germline V gene has CDR1 MGHRA and CDR2 YSYEKL. This CDR3 reads CASNTNPGPTNEKLFF. For the CDR3, the DNA is TGCGCCAGCAACACAAACCCGGGGCCAACTAATGAAAAACTGTTTTTT.

The chain couples TRBV7-2 to TRBJ2-1; possibly TRBD2 for D (6 bases). The V gene lost 5 bases and the J gene lost 6 bases, with 20 bases spanning the gap. The germline V gene has CDR1 SGHTA and CDR2 FQGNSA. This CDR3 region has 16 residues. The CDR3 bases are TGTGCCAGCAGCCCTCGGTTTTCGACTAGTTCCAATGAGCAGTTCTTC. It yields the protein CASSPRFSTSSNEQFF.

The genes are TRBV27 and TRBJ1-2; TRBD1 is a possible D gene (5 bases). Trimming shortened V by 0 bases and J by 0 bases, and 14 bases separated the two germline ends. This CDR3 is built from 17 residues. Per the germline V gene, CDR1 is MNHEY and CDR2 is SMNVEV (reference sequence). The CDR3 here is CASSLSMITGANYGYTF. The CDR3 DNA sequence: TGTGCCAGCAGTTTATCGATGATCACAGGAGCTAACTATGGCTACACCTTC.

This clone occurred once. This rearrangement joins TRBV28 to TRBJ2-5, with D hard to call. The V gene's germline CDR1 is MDHEN and CDR2 SYDVKM. The V end lost 6 bases, the J end lost 3 bases, and 14 bases lay between the germline ends. The CDR3 contains 14 residues. Here the CDR3 DNA reads TGTGCCAGCAGCTCGACACAATGGGAAGAGACCCAGTACTTC. Its translation: CASSSTQWEETQYF. The full variable domain, with the rest looked up from reference TRBV28 and TRBJ2-5, is DVKVTQSSRYLVKRTGEKVFLECVQDMDHENMFWYRQDPGLGLRLIYFSYDVKMKEKGDIPEGYSVSREKKERFSLILESASTNQTSMYLCASSSTQWEETQYFGPGTRLLVL.

The J gene is TRBJ2-2, the V gene TRBV18; D is unclear. The CDR3 length is 13 residues. Trimming shortened V by 0 bases and J by 1 base, and 0 bases separated the two germline ends. Germline CDR1 KGHSH, CDR2 LQKENI. The CDR3 is CASSPPNTGELFF. Written as DNA, the CDR3 is TGTGCCAGCTCACCACCGAACACCGGGGAGCTGTTTTTT.

V gene TRBV28 combines with J gene TRBJ2-6, with 11 positions matching TRBD1. The germline CDR1 and CDR2 sequences are MDHEN and SYDVKM. CDR3 length: 19 residues. The V gene end was trimmed by 3 bases and the J gene end by 13 bases; junction bases not matched to a gene: 20. CDR3 in DNA: TGTGCCAGCAGTTTGGGACAGGGGGGACTCTGGGGCCATAGGTCAGTCCTGACTTTC. Amino acid sequence: CASSLGQGGLWGHRSVLTF.

CDR3 sequence reads: CASSPGISGELFF. The CDR3 DNA reads as TGTGCCAGCAGCCCCGGGATTTCCGGGGAGCTGTTTTTT. The chain employs TRBV11-3 and TRBJ2-2, with D possibly being TRBD2 (5 bases). The ends were cut back, 5 bases at V and 6 bases at J, with 10 bases in the middle. Germline V CDR1 and CDR2: SGHNT, YENEEA. The CDR3 loop spans 13 amino acids.

The gene calls are TRBV2 and TRBJ2-3; TRBD1 might be the D (5 bases). V lost 4 bases to trimming and J lost 3 bases, with 8 bases between them. The length of the CDR3 is 13 residues. CDR1 and CDR2 (germline): SNHLY, FYNNEI. The CDR3 bases are TGTGCCAGCAGTGGACAGTCGACAGATACGCAGTATTTT. This encodes CASSGQSTDTQYF. Combining the CDR3 with reference TRBV2 and TRBJ2-3 gives the whole variable domain EPEVTQTPSHQVTQMGQEVILRCVPISNHLYFYWYRQILGQKVEFLVSFYNNEISEKSEIFDDQFSVERPDGSNFTLKIRSTKLEDSAMYFCASSGQSTDTQYFGPGTRLTVL.